The rows below give T cell receptor beta chains drawn from one sample of a study of blood T cell repertoires in COVID-19. Some clones are missing from TCRdb's copy, which holds only in-frame ones; the method was immunoSEQ multiplex PCR. The sample carries about 100,000 clones, around nine tenths recorded once. The sample consisted of peripheral blood. The source is a woman aged 25 to 39 with acute or convalescent COVID-19. Both conserved end residues are trimmed from each CDR3. A D gene is named only where the DNA matches it firmly.

d_call j_call cdr3_length v_call cdr3_aa
TRBD1 TRBJ1-5 11 TRBV12-3/TRBV12-4 ASSRDRLQPQH
- TRBJ1-5 11 TRBV12-3/TRBV12-4 ASSFADNQPQH
- TRBJ2-7 10 TRBV12-3/TRBV12-4 ASVKGVDEQY
TRBD2 TRBJ2-7 14 TRBV11-2 ASSAREGAGAYEQY
TRBD1 TRBJ1-1 10 TRBV3-1/TRBV3-2 ASSPLTGSPF
- TRBJ1-2 13 TRBV19 ASTAGPRTNYGYT
TRBD2 TRBJ2-7 13 TRBV30 AWSPPTSGTTKQY
- TRBJ2-3 9 TRBV5-1 ASSLRDTQY
TRBD2 TRBJ2-6 16 TRBV28 ASSSGLAGDSGANVLT
TRBD1 TRBJ2-7 11 TRBV29-1 SVLSTGAYEQY
- TRBJ1-3 10 TRBV29-1 SVSTRRDTIY
- TRBJ1-2 16 TRBV10-3 AISESVGGSATNYGYT
TRBD1 TRBJ1-4 13 TRBV19 ASRRQGRTNEKLF
- TRBJ1-3 14 TRBV7-7 ASSPSPQGTGNTIY
TRBD1 TRBJ2-7 12 TRBV18 ASSNGQGHYEQY
- TRBJ1-2 12 TRBV5-6 ASSPADRGYGYT
- TRBJ1-2 13 TRBV6-2/TRBV6-3 ASRPKLFNGYGYT
TRBD2 TRBJ2-1 13 TRBV9 ASSVLAGTNNEQF
- TRBJ2-1 10 TRBV4-2 ASSQDRNEQF
TRBD1 TRBJ2-3 13 TRBV28 ASSFGQGWADTQY
- TRBJ2-5 14 TRBV5-4 ASSHGPGQGGETQY
- TRBJ2-7 12 TRBV4-3 ASSQDRDTYEQY
- TRBJ1-4 10 TRBV4-1 ASSNGSEKLF
TRBD1 TRBJ1-4 15 TRBV4-2 ASSQVPGTGGVEKLF
TRBD2 TRBJ2-5 12 TRBV19 ASSRGRELETQY
- TRBJ1-6 13 TRBV4-3 ASSQDHRAGSPLH
TRBD2 TRBJ2-3 16 TRBV27 ASSPRGALGRAADTQY
- TRBJ1-4 14 TRBV7-2 ASSLGTLWTGEKLF
- TRBJ1-2 10 TRBV28 ASSRQDYGYT
TRBD1 TRBJ1-4 11 TRBV9 ASSTGTGEKLF
- TRBJ2-1 10 TRBV11-1 ASSLTGREQF
TRBD1 TRBJ2-1 13 TRBV24-1 ATSDSWTGGNEQF
TRBD1 TRBJ1-5 15 TRBV30 AWSGDRGHVSNQPQH
- TRBJ2-4 15 TRBV4-3 ASSHGRGRDSLNIQY
- TRBJ1-5 13 TRBV7-9 ASSPPGDSNQPQH
- TRBJ1-1 11 TRBV4-3 ASSWAENTEAF
TRBD1 TRBJ1-2 11 TRBV11-2 ASSQGGGYGYT
- TRBJ2-7 15 TRBV5-6 ASSLEFVDTEGYEQY
- TRBJ1-2 16 TRBV27 ASSLSGSTRGTHYGYT
- TRBJ1-4 11 TRBV6-6 ASNGVAGEKLF
- TRBJ2-2 13 TRBV6-5 ASRAGQGWAGELF
- TRBJ1-2 13 TRBV6-2/TRBV6-3 ASSYPRARLYGYT
- TRBJ2-5 11 TRBV19 ASSNGGGETQY
- TRBJ1-2 15 TRBV7-9 ASSLVNLGLPSYGYT
- TRBJ1-5 14 TRBV28 ASSRQPRLINQPQH
- TRBJ2-3 13 TRBV11-2 ASTPLVTSTDTQY